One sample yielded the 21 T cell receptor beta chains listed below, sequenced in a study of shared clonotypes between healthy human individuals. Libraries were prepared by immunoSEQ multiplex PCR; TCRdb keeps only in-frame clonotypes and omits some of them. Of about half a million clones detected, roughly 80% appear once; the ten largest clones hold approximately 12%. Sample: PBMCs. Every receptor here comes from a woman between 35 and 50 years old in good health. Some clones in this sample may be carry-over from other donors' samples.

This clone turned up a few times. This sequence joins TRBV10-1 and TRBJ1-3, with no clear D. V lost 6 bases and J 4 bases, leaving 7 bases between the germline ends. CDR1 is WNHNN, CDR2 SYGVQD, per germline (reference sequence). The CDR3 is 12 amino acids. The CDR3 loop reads CASSIGGNTIYF. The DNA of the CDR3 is TGCGCCAGCAGCATAGGGGGAAACACCATATATTTT.

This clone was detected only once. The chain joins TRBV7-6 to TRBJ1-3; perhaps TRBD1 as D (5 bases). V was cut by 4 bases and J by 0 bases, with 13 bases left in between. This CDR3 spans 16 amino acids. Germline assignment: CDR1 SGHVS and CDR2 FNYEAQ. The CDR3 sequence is CASSSAGAGSGNTIYF. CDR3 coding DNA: TGTGCCAGCAGCTCCGCTGGGGCAGGCTCTGGAAACACCATATATTTT.

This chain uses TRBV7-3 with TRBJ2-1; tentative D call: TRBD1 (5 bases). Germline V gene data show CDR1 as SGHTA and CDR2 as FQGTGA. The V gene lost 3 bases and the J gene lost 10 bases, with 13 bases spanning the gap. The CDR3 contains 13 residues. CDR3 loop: CASSLGQDREQFF. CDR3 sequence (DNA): TGTGCCAGCAGCTTGGGGCAAGATAGGGAGCAGTTCTTC.

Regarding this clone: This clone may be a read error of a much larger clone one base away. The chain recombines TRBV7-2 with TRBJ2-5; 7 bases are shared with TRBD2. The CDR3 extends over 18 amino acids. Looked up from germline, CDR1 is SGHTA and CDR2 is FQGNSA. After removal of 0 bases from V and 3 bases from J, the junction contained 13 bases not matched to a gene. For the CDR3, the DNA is TGTGCCAGCAGCTTAGCCTTCGCTAGCGGCACTACTAAAGAGACCCAGTACTTC. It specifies CASSLAFASGTTKETQYF.

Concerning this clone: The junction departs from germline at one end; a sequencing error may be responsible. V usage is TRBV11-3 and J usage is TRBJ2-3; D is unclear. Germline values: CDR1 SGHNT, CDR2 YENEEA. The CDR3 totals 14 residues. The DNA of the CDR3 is TGTACCAGCAGCCCCCGGAGAAGCACAGATGCGCAGTATTTT. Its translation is CTSSPRRSTDAQYF.

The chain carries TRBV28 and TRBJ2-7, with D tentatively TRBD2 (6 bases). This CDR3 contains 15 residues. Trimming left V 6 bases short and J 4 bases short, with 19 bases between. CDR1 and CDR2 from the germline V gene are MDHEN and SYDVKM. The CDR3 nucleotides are TGTGCCAGCAGCCCAGGGACGGGAGTTAGGTACGAGCAGTACTTC. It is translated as CASSPGTGVRYEQYF.

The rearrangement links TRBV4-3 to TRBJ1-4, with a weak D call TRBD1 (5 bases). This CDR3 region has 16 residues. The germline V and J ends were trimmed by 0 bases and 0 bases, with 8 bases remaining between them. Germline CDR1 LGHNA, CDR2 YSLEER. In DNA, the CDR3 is TGCGCCAGCAGCCAAGATGACAGTCCAACTAATGAAAAACTGTTTTTT. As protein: CASSQDDSPTNEKLFF.

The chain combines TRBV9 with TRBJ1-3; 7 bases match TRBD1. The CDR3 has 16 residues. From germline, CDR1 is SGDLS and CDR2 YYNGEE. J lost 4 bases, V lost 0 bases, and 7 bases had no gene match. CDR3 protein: CASSVGEGASGNTIYF. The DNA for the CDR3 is TGTGCCAGCAGCGTAGGGGAGGGGGCCTCCGGAAACACCATATATTTT.

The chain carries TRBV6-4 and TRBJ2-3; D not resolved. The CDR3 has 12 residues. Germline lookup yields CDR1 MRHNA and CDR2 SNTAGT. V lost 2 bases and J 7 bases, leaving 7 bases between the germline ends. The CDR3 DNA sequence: TGTGCCAGCAGTGACGACGAACATACGCAGTATTTT. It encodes CASSDDEHTQYF.

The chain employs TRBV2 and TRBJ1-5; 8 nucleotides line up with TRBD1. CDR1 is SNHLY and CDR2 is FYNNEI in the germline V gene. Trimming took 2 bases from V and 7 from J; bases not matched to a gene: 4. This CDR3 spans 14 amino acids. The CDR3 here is CASSENRGDQPQHF. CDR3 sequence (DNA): TGTGCCAGCAGTGAAAACAGGGGGGACCAGCCCCAGCATTTT.

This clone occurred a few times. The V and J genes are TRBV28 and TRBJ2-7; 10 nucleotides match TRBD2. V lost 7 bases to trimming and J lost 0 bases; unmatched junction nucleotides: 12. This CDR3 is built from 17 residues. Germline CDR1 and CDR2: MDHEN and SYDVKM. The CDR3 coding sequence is TGTGCCAGCAAGGAGCGGGAGGGCTCCATCAGCTCCTACGAGCAGTACTTC. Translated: CASKEREGSISSYEQYF.

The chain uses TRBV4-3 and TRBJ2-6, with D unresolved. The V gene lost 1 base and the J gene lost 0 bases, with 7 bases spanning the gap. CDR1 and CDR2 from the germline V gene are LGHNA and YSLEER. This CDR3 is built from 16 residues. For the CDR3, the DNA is TGCGCCAGCAGCCAAGGAGGCGGCTCTGGGGCCAACGTCCTGACTTTC. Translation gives CASSQGGGSGANVLTF.

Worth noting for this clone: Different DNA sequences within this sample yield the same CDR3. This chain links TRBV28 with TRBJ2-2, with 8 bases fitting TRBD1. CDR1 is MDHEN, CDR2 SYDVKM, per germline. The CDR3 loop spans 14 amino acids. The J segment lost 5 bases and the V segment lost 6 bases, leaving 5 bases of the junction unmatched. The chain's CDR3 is CASSLDRGTGELFF. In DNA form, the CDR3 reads TGTGCCAGCAGCCTCGACAGGGGAACCGGGGAGCTGTTTTTT.

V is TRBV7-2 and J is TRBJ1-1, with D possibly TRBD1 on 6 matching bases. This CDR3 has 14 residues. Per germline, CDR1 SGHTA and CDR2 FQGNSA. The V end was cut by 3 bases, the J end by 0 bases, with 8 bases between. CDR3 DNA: TGTGCCAGCAGCTTTGGGGGGCTGAACACTGAAGCTTTCTTT. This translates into CASSFGGLNTEAFF.

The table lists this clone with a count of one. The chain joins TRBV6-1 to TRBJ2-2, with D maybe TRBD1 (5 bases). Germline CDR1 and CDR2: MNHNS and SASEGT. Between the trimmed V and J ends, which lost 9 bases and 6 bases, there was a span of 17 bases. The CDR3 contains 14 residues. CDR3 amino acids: CASLNQGVAGELFF. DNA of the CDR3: TGTGCCAGTCTTAATCAAGGGGTGGCCGGGGAGCTGTTTTTT.

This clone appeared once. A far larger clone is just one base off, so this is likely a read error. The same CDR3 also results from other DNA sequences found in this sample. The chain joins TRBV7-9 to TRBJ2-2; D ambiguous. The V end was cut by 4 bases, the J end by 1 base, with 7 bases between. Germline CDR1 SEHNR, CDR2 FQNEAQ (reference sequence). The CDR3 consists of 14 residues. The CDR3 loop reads CASSSTENTGELFF. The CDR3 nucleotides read TGTGCCAGCAGCTCGACGGAGAACACCGGGGAGCTGTTTTTT.

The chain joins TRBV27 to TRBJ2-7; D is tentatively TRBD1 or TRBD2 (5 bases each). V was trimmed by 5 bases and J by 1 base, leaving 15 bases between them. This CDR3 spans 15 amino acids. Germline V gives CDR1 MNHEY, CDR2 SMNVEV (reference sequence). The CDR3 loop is CASSPKGPFSYEQYF. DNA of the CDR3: TGTGCCAGCAGTCCGAAGGGACCGTTTTCCTACGAGCAGTACTTC.

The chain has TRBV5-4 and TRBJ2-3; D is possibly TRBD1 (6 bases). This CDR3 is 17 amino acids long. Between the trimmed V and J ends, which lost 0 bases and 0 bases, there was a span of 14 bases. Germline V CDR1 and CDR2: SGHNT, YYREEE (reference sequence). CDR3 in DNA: TGTGCCAGCAGCTTGGGCGCGGCCAGGGGAAGCACAGATACGCAGTATTTT. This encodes CASSLGAARGSTDTQYF.

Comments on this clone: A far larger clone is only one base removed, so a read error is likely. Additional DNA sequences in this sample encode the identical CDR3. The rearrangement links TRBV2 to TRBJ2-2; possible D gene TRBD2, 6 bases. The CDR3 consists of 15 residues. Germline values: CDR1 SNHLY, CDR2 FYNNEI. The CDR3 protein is CASKSRERNTGELFF. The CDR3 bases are TGTGCCAGCAAGTCTCGGGAGAGGAACACTGGGGAGCTGTTTTTT.

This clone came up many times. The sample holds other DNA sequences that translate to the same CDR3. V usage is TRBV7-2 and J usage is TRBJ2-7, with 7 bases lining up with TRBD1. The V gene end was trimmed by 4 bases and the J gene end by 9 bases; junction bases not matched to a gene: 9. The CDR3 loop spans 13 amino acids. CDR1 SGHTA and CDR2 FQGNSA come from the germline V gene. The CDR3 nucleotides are TGTGCCAGCAGCTCACCTGGGACAGTTGGGCAGTACTTC. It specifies CASSSPGTVGQYF.

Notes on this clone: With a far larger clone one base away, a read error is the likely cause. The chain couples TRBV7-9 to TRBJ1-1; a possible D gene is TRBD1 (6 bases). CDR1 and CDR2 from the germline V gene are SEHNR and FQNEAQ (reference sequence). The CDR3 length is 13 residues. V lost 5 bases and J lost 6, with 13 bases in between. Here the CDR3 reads CASSKQGGAEAFF. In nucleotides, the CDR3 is TGTGCCAGCAGCAAACAGGGTGGCGCTGAAGCTTTCTTT.